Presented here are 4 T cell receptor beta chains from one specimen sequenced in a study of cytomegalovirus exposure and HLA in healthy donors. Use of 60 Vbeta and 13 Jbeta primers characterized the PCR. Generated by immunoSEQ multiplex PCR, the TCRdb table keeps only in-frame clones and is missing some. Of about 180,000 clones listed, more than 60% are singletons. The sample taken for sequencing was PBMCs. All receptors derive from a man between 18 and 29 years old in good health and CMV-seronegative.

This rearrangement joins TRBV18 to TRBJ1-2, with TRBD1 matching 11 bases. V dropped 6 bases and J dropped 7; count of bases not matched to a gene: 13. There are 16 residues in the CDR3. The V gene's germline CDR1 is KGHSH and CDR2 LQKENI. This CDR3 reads CASSRLRTGGESGYTF. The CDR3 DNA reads TGTGCCAGCTCTCGTTTAAGGACAGGGGGCGAGAGTGGCTACACCTTC.

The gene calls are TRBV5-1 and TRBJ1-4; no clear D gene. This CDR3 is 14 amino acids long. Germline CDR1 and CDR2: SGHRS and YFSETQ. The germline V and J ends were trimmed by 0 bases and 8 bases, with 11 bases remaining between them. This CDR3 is CASSLAPASEKLFF. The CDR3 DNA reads TGCGCCAGCAGCTTGGCCCCTGCGTCGGAAAAACTGTTTTTT. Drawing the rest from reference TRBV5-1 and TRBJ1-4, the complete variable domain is KAGVTQTPRYLIKTRGQQVTLSCSPISGHRSVSWYQQTPGQGLQFLFEYFSETQRNKGNFPGRFSGRQFSNSRSEMNVSTLELGDSALYLCASSLAPASEKLFFGSGTQLSVL.

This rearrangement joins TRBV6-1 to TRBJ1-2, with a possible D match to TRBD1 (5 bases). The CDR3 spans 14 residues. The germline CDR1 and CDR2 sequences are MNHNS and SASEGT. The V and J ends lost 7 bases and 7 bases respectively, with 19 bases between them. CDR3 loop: CASNPPYQGSGYTF. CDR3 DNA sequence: TGTGCCAGCAACCCACCCTACCAGGGATCTGGCTACACCTTC.

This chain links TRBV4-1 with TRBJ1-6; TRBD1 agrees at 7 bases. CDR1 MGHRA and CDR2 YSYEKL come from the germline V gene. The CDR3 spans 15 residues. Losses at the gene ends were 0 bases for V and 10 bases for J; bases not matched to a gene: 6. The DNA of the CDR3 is TGCGCCAGCAGCCAAGACTACAGGGGCGCGTCACCCCTCCACTTT. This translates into CASSQDYRGASPLHF.